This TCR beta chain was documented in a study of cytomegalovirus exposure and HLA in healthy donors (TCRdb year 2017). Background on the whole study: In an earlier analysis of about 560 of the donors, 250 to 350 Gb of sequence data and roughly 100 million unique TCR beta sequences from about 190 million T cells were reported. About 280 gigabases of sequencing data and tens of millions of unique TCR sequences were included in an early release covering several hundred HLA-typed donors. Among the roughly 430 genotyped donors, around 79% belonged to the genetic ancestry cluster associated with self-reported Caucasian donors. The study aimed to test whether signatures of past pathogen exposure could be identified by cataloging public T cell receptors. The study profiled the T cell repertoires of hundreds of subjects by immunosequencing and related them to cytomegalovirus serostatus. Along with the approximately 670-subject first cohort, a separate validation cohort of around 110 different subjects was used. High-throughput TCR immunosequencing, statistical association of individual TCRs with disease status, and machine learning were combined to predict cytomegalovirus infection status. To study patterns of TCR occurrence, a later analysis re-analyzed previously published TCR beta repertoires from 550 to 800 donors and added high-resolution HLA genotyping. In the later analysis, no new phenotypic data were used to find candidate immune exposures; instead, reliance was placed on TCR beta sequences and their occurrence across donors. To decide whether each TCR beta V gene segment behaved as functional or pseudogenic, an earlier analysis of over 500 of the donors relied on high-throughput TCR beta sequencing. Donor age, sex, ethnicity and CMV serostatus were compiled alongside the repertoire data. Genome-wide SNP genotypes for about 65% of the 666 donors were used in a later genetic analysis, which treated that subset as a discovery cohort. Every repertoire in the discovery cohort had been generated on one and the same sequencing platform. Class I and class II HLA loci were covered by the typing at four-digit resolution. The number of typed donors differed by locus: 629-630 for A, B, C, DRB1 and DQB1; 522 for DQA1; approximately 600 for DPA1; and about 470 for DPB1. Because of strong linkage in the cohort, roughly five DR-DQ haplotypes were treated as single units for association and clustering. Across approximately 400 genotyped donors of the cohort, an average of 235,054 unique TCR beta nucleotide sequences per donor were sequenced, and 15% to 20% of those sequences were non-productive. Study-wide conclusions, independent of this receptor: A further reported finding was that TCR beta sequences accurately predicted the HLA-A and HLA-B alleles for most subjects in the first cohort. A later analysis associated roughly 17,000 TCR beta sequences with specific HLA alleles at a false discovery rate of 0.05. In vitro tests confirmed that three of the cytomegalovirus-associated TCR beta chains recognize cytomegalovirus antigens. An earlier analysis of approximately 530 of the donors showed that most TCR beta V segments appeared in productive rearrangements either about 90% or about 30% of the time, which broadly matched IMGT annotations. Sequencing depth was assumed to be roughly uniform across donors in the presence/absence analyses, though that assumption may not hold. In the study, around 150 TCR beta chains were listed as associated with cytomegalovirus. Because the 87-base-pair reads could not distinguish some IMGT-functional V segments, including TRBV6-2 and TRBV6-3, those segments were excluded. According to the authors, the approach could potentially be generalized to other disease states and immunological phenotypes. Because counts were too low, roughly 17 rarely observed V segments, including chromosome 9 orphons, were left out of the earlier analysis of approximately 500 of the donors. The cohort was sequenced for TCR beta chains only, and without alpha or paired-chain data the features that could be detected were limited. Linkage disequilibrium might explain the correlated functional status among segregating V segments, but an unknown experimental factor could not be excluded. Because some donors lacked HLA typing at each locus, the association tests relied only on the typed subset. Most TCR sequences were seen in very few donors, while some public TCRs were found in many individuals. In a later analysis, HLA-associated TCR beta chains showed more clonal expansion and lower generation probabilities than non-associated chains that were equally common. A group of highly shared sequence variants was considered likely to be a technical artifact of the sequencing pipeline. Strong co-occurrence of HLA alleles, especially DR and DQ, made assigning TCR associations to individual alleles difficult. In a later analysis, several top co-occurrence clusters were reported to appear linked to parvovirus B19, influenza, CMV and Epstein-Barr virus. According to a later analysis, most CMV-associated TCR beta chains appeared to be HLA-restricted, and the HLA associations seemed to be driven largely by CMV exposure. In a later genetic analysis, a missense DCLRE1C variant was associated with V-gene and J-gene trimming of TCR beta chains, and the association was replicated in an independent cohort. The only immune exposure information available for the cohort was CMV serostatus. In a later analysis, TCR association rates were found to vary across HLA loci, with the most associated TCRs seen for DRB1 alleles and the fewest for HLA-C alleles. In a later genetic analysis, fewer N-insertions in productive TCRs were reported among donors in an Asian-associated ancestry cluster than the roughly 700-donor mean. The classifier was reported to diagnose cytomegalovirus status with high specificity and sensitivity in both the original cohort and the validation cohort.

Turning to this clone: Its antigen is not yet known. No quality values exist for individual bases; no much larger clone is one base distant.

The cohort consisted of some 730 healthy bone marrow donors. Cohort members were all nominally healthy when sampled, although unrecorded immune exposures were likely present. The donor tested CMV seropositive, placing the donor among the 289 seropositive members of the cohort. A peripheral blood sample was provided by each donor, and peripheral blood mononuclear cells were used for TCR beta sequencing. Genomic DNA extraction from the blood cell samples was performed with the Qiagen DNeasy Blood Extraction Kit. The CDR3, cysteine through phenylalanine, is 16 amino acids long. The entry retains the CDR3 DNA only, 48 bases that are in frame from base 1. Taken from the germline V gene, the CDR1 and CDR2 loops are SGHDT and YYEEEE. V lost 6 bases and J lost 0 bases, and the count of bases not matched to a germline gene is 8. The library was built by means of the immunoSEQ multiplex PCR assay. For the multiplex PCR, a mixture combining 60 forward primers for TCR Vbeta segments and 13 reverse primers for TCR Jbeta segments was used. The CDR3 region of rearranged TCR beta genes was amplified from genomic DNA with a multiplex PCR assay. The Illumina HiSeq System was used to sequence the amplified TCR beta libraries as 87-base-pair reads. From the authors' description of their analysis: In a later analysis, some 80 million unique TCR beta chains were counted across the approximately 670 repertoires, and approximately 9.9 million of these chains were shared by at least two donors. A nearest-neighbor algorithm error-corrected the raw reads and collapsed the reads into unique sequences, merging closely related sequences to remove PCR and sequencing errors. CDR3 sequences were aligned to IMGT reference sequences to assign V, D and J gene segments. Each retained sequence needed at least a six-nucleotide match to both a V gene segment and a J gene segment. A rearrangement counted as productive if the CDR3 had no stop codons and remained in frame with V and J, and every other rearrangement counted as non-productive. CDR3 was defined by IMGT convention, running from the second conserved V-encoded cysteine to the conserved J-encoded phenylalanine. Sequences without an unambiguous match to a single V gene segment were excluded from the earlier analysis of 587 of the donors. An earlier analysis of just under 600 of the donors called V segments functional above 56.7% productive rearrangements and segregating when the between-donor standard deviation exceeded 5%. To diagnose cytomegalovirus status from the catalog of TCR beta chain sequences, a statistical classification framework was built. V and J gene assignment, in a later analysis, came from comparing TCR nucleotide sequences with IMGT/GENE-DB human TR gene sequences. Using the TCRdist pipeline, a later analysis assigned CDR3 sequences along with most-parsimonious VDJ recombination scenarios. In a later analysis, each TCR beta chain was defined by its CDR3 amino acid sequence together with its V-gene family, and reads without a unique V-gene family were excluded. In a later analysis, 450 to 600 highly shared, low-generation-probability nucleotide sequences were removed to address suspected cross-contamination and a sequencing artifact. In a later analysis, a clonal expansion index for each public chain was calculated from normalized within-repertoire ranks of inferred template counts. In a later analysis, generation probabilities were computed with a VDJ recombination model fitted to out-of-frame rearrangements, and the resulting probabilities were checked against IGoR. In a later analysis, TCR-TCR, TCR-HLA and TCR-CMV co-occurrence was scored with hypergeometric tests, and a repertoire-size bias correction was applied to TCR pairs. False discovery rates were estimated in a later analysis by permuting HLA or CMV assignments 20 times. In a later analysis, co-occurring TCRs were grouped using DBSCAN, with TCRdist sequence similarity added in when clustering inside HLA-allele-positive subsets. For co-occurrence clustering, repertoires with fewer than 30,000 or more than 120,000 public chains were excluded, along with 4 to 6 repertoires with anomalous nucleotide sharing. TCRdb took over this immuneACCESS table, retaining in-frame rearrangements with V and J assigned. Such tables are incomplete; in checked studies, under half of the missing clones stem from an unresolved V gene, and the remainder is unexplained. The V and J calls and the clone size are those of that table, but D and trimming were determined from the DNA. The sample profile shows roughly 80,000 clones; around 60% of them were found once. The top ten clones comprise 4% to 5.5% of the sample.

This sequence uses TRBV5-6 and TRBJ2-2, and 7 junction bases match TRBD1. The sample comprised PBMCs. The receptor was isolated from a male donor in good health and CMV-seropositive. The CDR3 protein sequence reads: CASNREQGANTGELFF. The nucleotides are TGTGCCAGCAATAGGGAGCAGGGGGCGAACACCGGGGAGCTGTTTTTT.